A single sample is the source of the 23 T cell receptor beta chains below, sequenced in a study of T cells in Graves' hyperthyroidism and ophthalmopathy. TCR beta CDR3 regions were amplified from RNA transcripts. RT-PCR in the first round (using the HTBI primer set) targeted the TCR CDR3. TCRdb re-called the multiplex PCR reads through MiXCR, storing one row per CDR3 protein. The table has a few hundred thousand distinct CDR3 sequences, roughly 46% seen once. The sample comprised peripheral blood or thyroid tissue (not recorded which). These receptors all come from a woman younger than 35 with Graves' hyperthyroidism.

V usage is TRBV27 and J usage is TRBJ1-5, with a tentative D call TRBD1 (5 bases). V shed 10 bases and J shed 0 bases, with 16 bases lying between them. The CDR3 is made up of 15 amino acids. Per the germline V gene, CDR1 is MNHEY and CDR2 is SMNVEV (reference sequence). The CDR3 is CATSPGVGSNQPQHF. The CDR3 bases are TGTGCCACCTCCCCGGGGGTGGGTAGCAATCAGCCCCAGCATTTT.

The rearrangement uses TRBV24-1 and TRBJ2-1; TRBD2 agrees at 8 bases. Germline CDR1 and CDR2: KGHDR and SFDVKD. Germline trimming cut 2 bases from V and 7 bases from J; bases unmatched to any gene: 6. This CDR3 comprises 15 residues. In DNA, the CDR3 is TGTGCCACCAGTGATTCGGGAGGGTCGGGAAATGAGCAGTTCTTC. It translates to CATSDSGGSGNEQFF.

In regard to this clonotype: Since no conserved phenylalanine or tryptophan closes the CDR3, a read error is the likely cause. The V and J genes are TRBV2 and TRBJ1-6, with 8 positions matching TRBD1. Germline loops: CDR1 SNHLY, CDR2 FYNNEI. This CDR3 has 13 residues. V gave up 6 bases and J gave up 13 bases; unmatched junction bases: 8. The CDR3 here is CASRTQGGSPLHS. CDR3 nucleotides: TGTGCCAGCAGGACACAGGGGGGATCCCCCCTCCACTCT.

This chain links TRBV5-1 with TRBJ1-1; 10 bases fit TRBD1. This CDR3 contains 17 residues. Looked up from germline, CDR1 is SGHRS and CDR2 is YFSETQ. With V trimmed by 3 bases and J by 1 base, 9 bases remained unmatched. In nucleotides, the CDR3 is TGCGCCAGCAGCTGGGGCCCCGGGACAGGGGCGAACACTGAAGCTTTCTTT. This sequence encodes CASSWGPGTGANTEAFF.

The V gene is TRBV5-1, the J gene TRBJ1-4, with D tentatively TRBD1 (5 bases). V shed 4 bases and J shed 6 bases, with 10 bases lying between them. This CDR3 spans 13 amino acids. Germline assignment: CDR1 SGHRS and CDR2 YFSETQ. The CDR3 bases are TGCGCCAGCAGCCCTGGGGCGGATGAAAAACTGTTTTTT. It translates to CASSPGADEKLFF.

This clonotype was picked up a small number of times. The chain recombines TRBV24-1 with TRBJ2-7; 9 bases agree with TRBD2. The end of the DNA is better explained by TRBJ2-1, so the J call may be wrong. The CDR3 extends over 16 amino acids. The germline V gene encodes CDR1 KGHDR and CDR2 SFDVKD. CDR3 loop: CATSETLAGHGDEQFF. The CDR3, as DNA: TGTGCCACCAGTGAAACGCTAGCGGGACATGGCGATGAGCAGTTCTTC.

This chain connects TRBV7-9 to TRBJ2-5; D not certain. V dropped 5 bases and J dropped 5 bases, with 21 bases sitting between them. Per the germline V gene, CDR1 is SEHNR and CDR2 is FQNEAQ (reference sequence). The CDR3 runs to 16 residues. CDR3 bases: TGTGCCAGCAGCCGATCGACCCACATGGGGAATGAGACCCAGTACTTC. Its translation: CASSRSTHMGNETQYF. The full variable domain, with the rest looked up from reference TRBV7-9 and TRBJ2-5, is DTGVSQNPRHKITKRGQNVTFRCDPISEHNRLYWYRQTLGQGPEFLTYFQNEAQLEKSRLLSDRFSAERPKGSFSTLEIQRTEQGDSAMYLCASSRSTHMGNETQYFGPGTRLLVL.

Worth noting for this clonotype: A read error may account for a junction end that differs from germline. V usage is TRBV7-2 and J usage is TRBJ1-1; D is uncertain. This CDR3 is 13 amino acids long. Germline V lookup: CDR1 SGHTA, CDR2 FQGNSA. The CDR3 DNA follows: TGCGCCAGCAGCCAAGCCCCCGCTACTGAAGCTTTCTTT. This gives the protein CASSQAPATEAFF.

In this sample, this clonotype turned up many times. This chain links TRBV5-8 with TRBJ1-3; possible D gene TRBD1, 6 bases. V was cut by 1 base and J by 4 bases, with 12 bases left in between. The CDR3 is 15 residues long. The germline V gene has CDR1 SGHTS and CDR2 YDEGEE. CDR3 coding DNA: TGTGCCAGCAGCTTGAGGGGGACACTAGGAAACACCATATATTTT. Protein sequence: CASSLRGTLGNTIYF.

This clonotype has a count of ten or more. The chain joins TRBV6-6 to TRBJ1-3; the D is unclear. This CDR3 spans 15 amino acids. Trimming left V 8 bases short and J 0 bases short, with 14 bases between. Per the germline V gene, CDR1 is MNHNY and CDR2 is SVGAGI (reference sequence). The CDR3 here is CASRPRAASGNTIYF. The CDR3 region has the DNA TGTGCCAGCCGCCCGAGGGCTGCCTCTGGAAACACCATATATTTT.

This clonotype appeared many times. The chain joins TRBV10-3 to TRBJ2-7; the match to TRBD1 covers 9 bases. V shed 6 bases, J shed 6 bases, and the junction held 9 bases outside the gene matches. The CDR3 spans 14 residues. CDR1 and CDR2 from the germline V gene are ENHRY and SYGVKD. CDR3 in amino acids: CAIRRGTGPSEQYF. The CDR3 DNA reads TGTGCCATCAGGAGGGGGACAGGGCCTAGCGAGCAGTACTTC.

This clonotype came up a few times. The V call is TRBV12-3 or TRBV12-4, the J call TRBJ2-3; TRBD1 is a possible D gene (6 bases). CDR3 size: 15 residues. Trimming removed 9 bases at V and 5 bases at J, with 21 bases between. This chain's CDR3 is CASQDSFLPGDTQYF. DNA for the CDR3: TGTGCCAGTCAGGACAGTTTCCTACCAGGAGATACGCAGTATTTT.

The chain carries TRBV2 and TRBJ2-7; TRBD1 matches at 10 bases. This CDR3 has 15 residues. The V and J ends lost 5 bases and 0 bases, in that order; junction bases with no gene match: 4. Germline assignment: CDR1 SNHLY and CDR2 FYNNEI. CDR3 amino acids: CASSSGTGVSYEQYF. Written as DNA, the CDR3 is TGTGCCAGCAGTAGCGGGACAGGGGTCTCCTACGAGCAGTACTTC.

The rearrangement uses TRBV4-2 and TRBJ1-1, with TRBD1 as a possible D gene (5 bases). The CDR3 extends over 15 amino acids. Germline CDR1 reads LGHNA; CDR2 reads YNFKEQ. Trimming removed 7 bases at V and 3 bases at J, with 18 bases between. CDR3 loop: CASTPGQAKDTEAFF. DNA of the CDR3: TGTGCCAGCACCCCGGGGCAGGCAAAGGACACTGAAGCTTTCTTT.

This clonotype was picked up many times. This chain joins TRBV10-3 and TRBJ2-7; 12 positions match TRBD1. From germline, CDR1 is ENHRY and CDR2 SYGVKD. J gave up 4 bases and V 7 bases, and 5 bases lay outside the gene matches. This CDR3 is built from 14 residues. The CDR3 protein is CAITRDRGQYEQYF. DNA of the CDR3: TGTGCCATCACCCGGGACAGGGGGCAGTACGAGCAGTACTTC.

Notes on this clonotype: A much bigger clone sits one base away, suggesting this may be a read error. The gene calls are TRBV7-3 and TRBJ2-3; D remains unclear. The CDR3 consists of 12 residues. Germline CDR1 reads SGHTA; CDR2 reads FQGTGA. CDR3 DNA sequence: TGTGCCGGCAGCTCGAACACTGGCACGCAGTATTTT. Translating gives CAGSSNTGTQYF. Filled out from reference TRBV7-3 and TRBJ2-3, the complete variable domain reads GAGVSQTPSNKVTEKGKYVELRCDPISGHTALYWYRQSLGQGPEFLIYFQGTGAADDSGLPNDRFFAVRPEGSVSTLKIQRTERGDSAVYLCAGSSNTGTQYFGPGTRLTVL.

In its sample, this clonotype was seen many times. J is TRBJ2-7 and V is TRBV28; D gene unclear. V gave up 10 bases and J gave up 2 bases, with 3 bases separating them. Germline V gives CDR1 MDHEN, CDR2 SYDVKM. The CDR3 runs to 9 residues. CDR3 loop: CATPYEQYF. The CDR3 DNA reads as TGTGCCACCCCCTACGAGCAGTACTTC.

This sequence joins TRBV5-4 and TRBJ2-5; D may be TRBD2 (6 bases). From germline, CDR1 is SGHNT and CDR2 YYREEE (reference sequence). The V end lost 0 bases, the J end lost 3 bases, and 15 bases lay between the germline ends. The CDR3 is made up of 16 amino acids. The CDR3 DNA is TGTGCCAGCAGCTTGGTCAGCCTAGCGATTAAAGAGACCCAGTACTTC. It codes for CASSLVSLAIKETQYF.

This clonotype has ten or more counts. The chain has TRBV7-8 and TRBJ2-7; D may be TRBD2 (6 bases). Germline assignment: CDR1 SGHVS and CDR2 FQNEAQ. V lost 3 bases, J lost 1 base, and 13 bases lay in between. The CDR3 consists of 15 residues. CDR3 bases: TGTGCCAGCAGCTTGGCGCTAGCGTATTCCTACGAGCAGTACTTC. It specifies CASSLALAYSYEQYF. Complete variable domain (other parts from reference TRBV7-8 and TRBJ2-7): GAGVSQSPRYKVAKRGQDVALRCDPISGHVSLFWYQQALGQGPEFLTYFQNEAQLDKSGLPSDRFFAERPEGSVSTLKIQRTQQEDSAVYLCASSLALAYSYEQYFGPGTRLTVT.

The rearrangement uses TRBV20-1 and TRBJ2-2, with TRBD1 matching over 9 bases. V lost 6 bases, J lost 7 bases, and 12 bases stayed unmatched. This CDR3 comprises 15 residues. Germline V gene sequence: CDR1 DFQATT, CDR2 SNEGSKA (reference sequence). The CDR3 reads CSATSGTGYSGELFF. In nucleotides, the CDR3 is TGCAGTGCCACCTCCGGGACAGGGTATAGCGGGGAGCTGTTTTTT.

The V call is TRBV5-1, the J call TRBJ1-1; no firm D call. This CDR3 is built from 14 residues. CDR1 and CDR2 (germline): SGHRS, YFSETQ. V lost 3 bases, J lost 5 bases, and 14 bases lay in between. The CDR3: CASSSRTGVTEAFF. CDR3 sequence (DNA): TGCGCCAGCAGCTCACGGACGGGAGTGACTGAAGCTTTCTTT.

In this sample, this clonotype turned up a few times. The chain couples TRBV29-1 to TRBJ2-7; 7 bases agree with TRBD2. The CDR3 is 14 amino acids. Trimming took 7 bases from V and 6 from J; bases not matched to a gene: 15. CDR1 is SQVTM, CDR2 ANQGSEA, per germline. CDR3 in DNA: TGCAGCGCTAAAGATTCGGGAGGCCGATTCGAGCAGTACTTC. Encoded protein: CSAKDSGGRFEQYF.

In its sample, this clonotype was seen many times. This chain connects TRBV24-1 to TRBJ1-5, with unresolved D. Trimming removed 3 bases at V and 7 bases at J, with 15 bases between. CDR3 size: 15 residues. Germline V gene lookup returns CDR1 KGHDR and CDR2 SFDVKD. The CDR3, as DNA: TGTGCCACCAGTGATCGGGCCTACGGAGAACAGCCCCAGCATTTT. This encodes CATSDRAYGEQPQHF.